Listed below are T cell receptor beta chains from one sample, sequenced in a study of human versus mouse CDR3 diversity and MHC coevolution. Profiled with immunoSEQ multiplex PCR; TCRdb holds only in-frame clones, not every one. The table has 50,000 to 70,000 clones, 94% seen once. The sequenced sample was naive CD4+ T cells from blood. These receptor sequences come from a person aged 55 to 75 in good health. Each CDR3 is given with its conserved first and last residue. The order of the fields is D gene, CDR3 length, clone size, V gene, J gene, CDR3 protein, CDR3 DNA. The D gene is left open where the match is weak. The listing skips clone size in some rows; elsewhere it reads once, few, many or a size class.

D: TRBD2; length: 15; size: -; V: TRBV2; J: TRBJ2-1; CDR3: CASSRLAGGSNEQFF; DNA: TGTGCCAGCTCGAGACTAGCGGGAGGGTCTAATGAGCAGTTCTTC
D: TRBD1; length: 12; size: -; V: TRBV29-1; J: TRBJ2-7; CDR3: CSAGDRRYEQYF; DNA: TGCAGCGCCGGGGACAGGCGGTACGAGCAGTACTTC
D: -; length: 15; size: -; V: TRBV11-2; J: TRBJ2-7; CDR3: CASSPWTPEAYEQYF; DNA: TGTGCCAGCAGCCCGTGGACTCCCGAGGCCTACGAGCAGTACTTC
D: -; length: 15; size: -; V: TRBV27; J: TRBJ2-7; CDR3: CASSLSAGSPYEQYF; DNA: TGTGCCAGCAGTTTATCGGCAGGCAGTCCCTACGAGCAGTACTTC
D: TRBD2; length: 17; size: once; V: TRBV5-1; J: TRBJ2-7; CDR3: CASSLGTIAGGGYEQYF; DNA: TGCGCCAGCAGCTTGGGGACCATAGCGGGAGGGGGCTACGAGCAGTACTTC
D: TRBD1; length: 16; size: -; V: TRBV5-6; J: TRBJ2-7; CDR3: CASSLVSGGVKFEQYF; DNA: TGTGCCAGCAGCTTGGTATCAGGGGGCGTGAAATTCGAGCAGTACTTC
D: TRBD2; length: 17; size: -; V: TRBV29-1; J: TRBJ2-3; CDR3: CSVEKGTSWGLTDTQYF; DNA: TGCAGCGTTGAAAAGGGGACTAGCTGGGGCCTCACAGATACGCAGTATTTT
D: -; length: 14; size: -; V: TRBV7-2; J: TRBJ2-7; CDR3: CASSFGTLPYEQYF; DNA: TGTGCCAGCAGCTTTGGGACACTGCCCTACGAGCAGTACTTC
D: -; length: 15; size: -; V: TRBV11-2; J: TRBJ2-6; CDR3: CASSQGSSGANVLTF; DNA: TGTGCCAGCAGCCAGGGGAGCTCTGGGGCCAACGTCCTGACTTTC
D: TRBD1; length: 13; size: -; V: TRBV6-4; J: TRBJ1-2; CDR3: CASRQGENYGYTF; DNA: TGTGCCAGCAGGCAGGGGGAGAACTATGGCTACACCTTC
D: -; length: 16; size: once; V: TRBV18; J: TRBJ2-5; CDR3: CASSPTAGDLQETQYF; DNA: TGTGCCAGCTCCCCCACTGCAGGGGACCTTCAAGAGACCCAGTACTTC
D: TRBD1; length: 16; size: -; V: TRBV4-1; J: TRBJ2-3; CDR3: CASSQDRDRGVGTQYF; DNA: TGCGCCAGCAGCCAAGATCGCGACAGGGGAGTTGGTACGCAGTATTTT
D: TRBD1; length: 14; size: -; V: TRBV10-2; J: TRBJ2-5; CDR3: CASSDPDRRETQYF; DNA: TGCGCCAGCAGCGACCCGGACAGGAGGGAGACCCAGTACTTC
D: TRBD2; length: 15; size: -; V: TRBV6-1; J: TRBJ2-2; CDR3: CASSLAGGWTGELFF; DNA: TGTGCCAGCAGCTTAGCGGGAGGTTGGACCGGGGAGCTGTTTTTT
D: -; length: 16; size: -; V: TRBV5-1; J: TRBJ2-3; CDR3: CASSFMRDFGTDTQYF; DNA: TGCGCCAGCAGCTTCATGAGGGATTTTGGCACAGATACGCAGTATTTT
D: TRBD2; length: 16; size: -; V: TRBV4-2; J: TRBJ2-5; CDR3: CASSQVGREGGETQYF; DNA: TGTGCCAGCAGCCAGGTGGGACGGGAGGGGGGAGAGACCCAGTACTTC
D: -; length: 14; size: -; V: TRBV19; J: TRBJ2-2; CDR3: CASSMGSQAGELFF; DNA: TGTGCCAGTAGTATGGGCTCACAAGCCGGGGAGCTGTTTTTT
D: TRBD2; length: 16; size: once; V: TRBV5-4; J: TRBJ2-5; CDR3: CASSSTSGRSGETQYF; DNA: TGTGCCAGCAGCTCTACTAGCGGGAGAAGTGGAGAGACCCAGTACTTC
D: -; length: 13; size: once; V: TRBV11-3; J: TRBJ2-5; CDR3: CASGLEGGETQYF; DNA: TGTGCCAGCGGATTGGAGGGCGGCGAGACCCAGTACTTC
D: TRBD1; length: 14; size: -; V: TRBV7-9; J: TRBJ2-7; CDR3: CASSFPTGSYEQYF; DNA: TGTGCCAGCAGCTTCCCGACAGGGTCCTACGAGCAGTACTTC
D: TRBD1; length: 15; size: -; V: TRBV19; J: TRBJ2-2; CDR3: CASSINRGNTGELFF; DNA: TGTGCCAGTAGTATAAACAGGGGGAACACCGGGGAGCTGTTTTTT
D: TRBD2; length: 14; size: -; V: TRBV6-5; J: TRBJ2-7; CDR3: CASISTSGRDEQYF; DNA: TGTGCCAGCATCTCGACTAGCGGGAGGGACGAGCAGTACTTC
D: TRBD1; length: 15; size: -; V: TRBV7-9; J: TRBJ2-1; CDR3: CASSSPWTGDNEQFF; DNA: TGTGCCAGCAGCTCTCCCTGGACAGGGGACAATGAGCAGTTCTTC
D: -; length: 15; size: -; V: TRBV6-6; J: TRBJ1-2; CDR3: CASSFPVSPGNGYTF; DNA: TGTGCCAGCAGCTTCCCGGTCTCGCCGGGGAATGGCTACACCTTC
D: -; length: 18; size: -; V: TRBV19; J: TRBJ2-1; CDR3: CASSIDESSWGLRNEQFF; DNA: TGTGCCAGTAGTATAGACGAGAGCTCATGGGGCCTTCGCAATGAGCAGTTCTTC
D: -; length: 15; size: -; V: TRBV10-3; J: TRBJ2-5; CDR3: CAISEAQGGQETQYF; DNA: TGTGCCATCAGTGAGGCACAGGGTGGGCAAGAGACCCAGTACTTC
D: -; length: 15; size: -; V: TRBV6-5; J: TRBJ2-6; CDR3: CASRKTGTGANVLTF; DNA: TGTGCCAGCAGGAAGACAGGAACTGGGGCCAACGTCCTGACTTTC
D: TRBD2; length: 14; size: once; V: TRBV27; J: TRBJ2-7; CDR3: CASSFSSGSYEQYF; DNA: TGTGCCAGCAGTTTCTCTAGCGGTTCTTACGAGCAGTACTTC
D: TRBD1; length: 15; size: -; V: TRBV9; J: TRBJ2-1; CDR3: CASSVTGGAYNEQFF; DNA: TGTGCCAGCAGCGTTACAGGGGGCGCCTACAATGAGCAGTTCTTC
D: -; length: 16; size: -; V: TRBV11-2; J: TRBJ1-4; CDR3: CASSPPLGGVNEKLFF; DNA: TGTGCCAGCAGCCCCCCTTTGGGGGGAGTTAATGAAAAACTGTTTTTT
D: -; length: 12; size: -; V: TRBV15; J: TRBJ2-5; CDR3: CASGTSRETQYF; DNA: TGTGCCTCCGGGACTTCAAGAGAGACCCAGTACTTC
D: TRBD1; length: 17; size: -; V: TRBV5-4; J: TRBJ1-1; CDR3: CASSARVRGLLNTEAFF; DNA: TGTGCCAGCAGCGCGAGGGTGAGGGGGCTTCTGAACACTGAAGCTTTCTTT
D: TRBD1; length: 16; size: -; V: TRBV5-1; J: TRBJ1-2; CDR3: CASSSTGTGSPYGYTF; DNA: TGCGCCAGCAGCTCAACCGGGACAGGGTCCCCCTATGGCTACACCTTC
D: TRBD1; length: 17; size: -; V: TRBV11-3; J: TRBJ2-2; CDR3: CASSLRTQGAQVGELFF; DNA: TGTGCCAGCAGCCTCCGAACTCAGGGGGCGCAGGTCGGGGAGCTGTTTTTT
D: TRBD1; length: 14; size: -; V: TRBV10-3; J: TRBJ2-3; CDR3: CAIMKTGLTDTQYF; DNA: TGTGCCATCATGAAGACAGGGTTAACAGATACGCAGTATTTT
D: -; length: 15; size: -; V: TRBV25-1; J: TRBJ2-1; CDR3: CASSSSGSSYNEQFF; DNA: TGTGCCAGCAGTTCAAGCGGTAGCTCCTACAATGAGCAGTTCTTC
D: -; length: 14; size: -; V: TRBV9; J: TRBJ1-5; CDR3: CASSVDPVNQPQHF; DNA: TGTGCCAGCAGCGTAGATCCGGTCAATCAGCCCCAGCATTTT
D: -; length: 14; size: -; V: TRBV11-2; J: TRBJ1-1; CDR3: CASQPEVQGTEAFF; DNA: TGTGCCAGCCAGCCCGAGGTTCAGGGGACTGAAGCTTTCTTT
D: TRBD2; length: 14; size: -; V: TRBV5-4; J: TRBJ2-1; CDR3: CASSWGLAGSEQFF; DNA: TGTGCCAGCAGCTGGGGACTAGCGGGATCTGAGCAGTTCTTC
D: TRBD2; length: 14; size: -; V: TRBV6-5; J: TRBJ2-7; CDR3: CASRTDGGAYEQYF; DNA: TGTGCCAGCAGGACCGACGGGGGGGCCTACGAGCAGTACTTC
D: TRBD2; length: 16; size: few; V: TRBV27; J: TRBJ2-2; CDR3: CASSLFGTTNTGELFF; DNA: TGTGCCAGCAGTTTATTTGGGACTACGAACACCGGGGAGCTGTTTTTT
D: -; length: 17; size: -; V: TRBV5-1; J: TRBJ2-5; CDR3: CASSSRPESSPGETQYF; DNA: TGCGCCAGCAGCTCCCGCCCCGAATCTAGCCCCGGAGAGACCCAGTACTTC
D: -; length: 15; size: once; V: TRBV9; J: TRBJ1-2; CDR3: CASSAEGGGNYGYTF; DNA: TGTGCCAGCAGCGCCGAGGGGGGGGGAAACTATGGCTACACCTTC
D: TRBD2; length: 17; size: -; V: TRBV29-1; J: TRBJ2-5; CDR3: CSFSGLAGNPGEETQYF; DNA: TGCAGCTTCTCGGGACTAGCGGGAAATCCGGGGGAAGAGACCCAGTACTTC
D: -; length: 16; size: -; V: TRBV21-1; J: TRBJ2-3; CDR3: CASRIAWGGSTDTQYF; DNA: TGTGCCAGCCGAATCGCCTGGGGGGGGAGCACAGATACGCAGTATTTT
D: TRBD1; length: 14; size: -; V: TRBV27; J: TRBJ1-1; CDR3: CASSYGTGNTEAFF; DNA: TGTGCCAGCAGTTACGGGACAGGGAACACTGAAGCTTTCTTT
D: -; length: 15; size: -; V: TRBV11-2; J: TRBJ1-3; CDR3: CASSLVGTGGNTIYF; DNA: TGTGCCAGCAGCTTAGTGGGTACAGGGGGAAACACCATATATTTT
D: TRBD1; length: 13; size: -; V: TRBV6-6; J: TRBJ1-2; CDR3: CASSYETGPGYTF; DNA: TGTGCCAGCAGTTACGAGACAGGGCCCGGCTACACCTTC
D: TRBD2; length: 12; size: -; V: TRBV29-1; J: TRBJ2-7; CDR3: CSVDGGSGEQYF; DNA: TGCAGCGTTGACGGCGGGAGTGGTGAGCAGTACTTC
D: -; length: 13; size: -; V: TRBV5-4; J: TRBJ2-3; CDR3: CASSPSRTDTQYF; DNA: TGTGCCAGCAGCCCCTCTAGGACAGATACGCAGTATTTT
D: TRBD1; length: 16; size: -; V: TRBV19; J: TRBJ2-5; CDR3: CASSIWTGSYQETQYF; DNA: TGTGCCAGTAGTATCTGGACAGGGTCCTACCAAGAGACCCAGTACTTC
D: TRBD2; length: 18; size: -; V: TRBV15; J: TRBJ2-1; CDR3: CATSREILAGGSYNEQFF; DNA: TGTGCCACCAGCAGAGAGATCCTAGCGGGAGGATCCTACAATGAGCAGTTCTTC
D: TRBD1; length: 13; size: once; V: TRBV30; J: TRBJ1-1; CDR3: CAWMGQMNTEAFF; DNA: TGTGCCTGGATGGGACAGATGAACACTGAAGCTTTCTTT
D: TRBD1; length: 15; size: -; V: TRBV19; J: TRBJ2-1; CDR3: CASSMGAGGYNEQFF; DNA: TGTGCCAGTAGTATGGGGGCAGGGGGCTATAATGAGCAGTTCTTC
D: -; length: 15; size: -; V: TRBV11-3; J: TRBJ2-3; CDR3: CASSLRGSIGDTQYF; DNA: TGTGCCAGCAGCTTACGGGGGAGTATCGGAGATACGCAGTATTTT
D: TRBD1; length: 17; size: -; V: TRBV14; J: TRBJ1-4; CDR3: CASSLADREATNEKLFF; DNA: TGTGCCAGCAGCCTGGCGGACAGGGAAGCAACTAATGAAAAACTGTTTTTT